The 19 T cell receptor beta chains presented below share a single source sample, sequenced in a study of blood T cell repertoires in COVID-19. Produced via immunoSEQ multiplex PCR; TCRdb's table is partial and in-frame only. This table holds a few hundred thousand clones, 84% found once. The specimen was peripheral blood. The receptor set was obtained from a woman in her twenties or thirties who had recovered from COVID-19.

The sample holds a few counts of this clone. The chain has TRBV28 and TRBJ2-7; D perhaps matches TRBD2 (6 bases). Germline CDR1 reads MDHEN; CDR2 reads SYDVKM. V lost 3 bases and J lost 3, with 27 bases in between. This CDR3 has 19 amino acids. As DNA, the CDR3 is TGTGCCAGCAGTTTGAACGATCCAGTCCGGGACTTAGTTTTCTACGAGCAGTACTTC. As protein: CASSLNDPVRDLVFYEQYF.

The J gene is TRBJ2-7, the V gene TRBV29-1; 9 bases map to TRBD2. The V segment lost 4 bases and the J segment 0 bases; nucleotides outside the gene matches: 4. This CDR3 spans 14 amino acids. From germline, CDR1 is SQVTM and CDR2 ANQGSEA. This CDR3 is CSVVTSGHSYEQYF. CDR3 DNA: TGCAGCGTTGTGACTAGCGGACACTCCTACGAGCAGTACTTC.

CDR3 in DNA: TGTGCCAGCAGCTTCGACAGAGCTCATGAGCAGTTCTTC. It yields the protein CASSFDRAHEQFF. This sequence joins TRBV7-3 and TRBJ2-1; perhaps TRBD1 as D (5 bases). Trimming pared 3 bases from V and 8 bases from J, leaving 11 bases between. CDR1 SGHTA and CDR2 FQGTGA come from the germline V gene. The CDR3 consists of 13 residues.

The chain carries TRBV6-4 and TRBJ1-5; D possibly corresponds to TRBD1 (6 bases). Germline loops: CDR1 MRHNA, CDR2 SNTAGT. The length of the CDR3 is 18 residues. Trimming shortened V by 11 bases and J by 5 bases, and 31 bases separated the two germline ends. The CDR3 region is CAGFPTGTNYPRDQPQHF. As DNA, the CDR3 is TGTGCCGGATTCCCCACGGGGACAAACTACCCAAGGGATCAGCCCCAGCATTTT.

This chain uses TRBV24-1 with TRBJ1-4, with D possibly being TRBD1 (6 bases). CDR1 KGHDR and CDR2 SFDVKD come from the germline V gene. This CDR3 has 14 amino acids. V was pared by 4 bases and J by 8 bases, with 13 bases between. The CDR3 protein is CATSDPDSQEKLFF. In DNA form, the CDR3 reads TGTGCCACCAGTGACCCGGACAGCCAGGAAAAACTGTTTTTT.

Here the CDR3 reads CASSRPLGATGELFF. The CDR3 region has the DNA TGTGCCAGCAGCCGACCCCTAGGGGCCACCGGGGAGCTGTTTTTT. The chain combines TRBV27 with TRBJ2-2; tentatively, D is TRBD1 (5 bases). The CDR3 covers 15 residues. Between the trimmed V and J ends, which lost 6 bases and 4 bases, there was a span of 15 bases. Germline CDR1 reads MNHEY; CDR2 reads SMNVEV (reference sequence).

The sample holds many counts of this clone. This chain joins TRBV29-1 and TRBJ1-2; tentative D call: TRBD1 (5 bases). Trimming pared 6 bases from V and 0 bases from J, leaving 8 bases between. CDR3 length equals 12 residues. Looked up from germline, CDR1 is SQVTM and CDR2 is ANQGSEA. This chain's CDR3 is CSVSTANYGYTF. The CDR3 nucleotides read TGCAGCGTATCGACAGCTAACTATGGCTACACCTTC.

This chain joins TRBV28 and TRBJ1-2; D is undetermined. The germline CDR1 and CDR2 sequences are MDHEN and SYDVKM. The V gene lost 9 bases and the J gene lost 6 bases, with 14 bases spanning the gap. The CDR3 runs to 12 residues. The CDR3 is CASTDFGHGYTF. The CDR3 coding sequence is TGTGCCAGTACGGATTTTGGGCATGGCTACACCTTC.

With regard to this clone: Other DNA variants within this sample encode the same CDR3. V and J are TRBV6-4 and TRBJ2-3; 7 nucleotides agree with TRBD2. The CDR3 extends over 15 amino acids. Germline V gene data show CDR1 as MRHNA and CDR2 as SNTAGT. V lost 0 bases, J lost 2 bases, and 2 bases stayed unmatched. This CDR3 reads CASSDSAGDTDTQYF. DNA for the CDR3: TGTGCCAGCAGTGACTCTGCGGGAGACACAGATACGCAGTATTTT.

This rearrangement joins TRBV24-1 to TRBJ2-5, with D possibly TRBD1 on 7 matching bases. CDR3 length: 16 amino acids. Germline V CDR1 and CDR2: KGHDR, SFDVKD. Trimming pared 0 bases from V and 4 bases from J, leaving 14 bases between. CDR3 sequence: CATSDLMEGAAETQYF. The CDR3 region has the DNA TGTGCCACCAGTGATTTGATGGAGGGGGCGGCAGAGACCCAGTACTTC.

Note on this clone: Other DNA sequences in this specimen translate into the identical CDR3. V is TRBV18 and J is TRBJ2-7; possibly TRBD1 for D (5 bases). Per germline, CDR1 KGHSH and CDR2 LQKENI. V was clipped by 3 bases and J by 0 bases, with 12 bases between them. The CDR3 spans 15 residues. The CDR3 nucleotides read TGTGCCAGCTCACCGGGGCAGGGATCCTCCTACGAGCAGTACTTC. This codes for CASSPGQGSSYEQYF.

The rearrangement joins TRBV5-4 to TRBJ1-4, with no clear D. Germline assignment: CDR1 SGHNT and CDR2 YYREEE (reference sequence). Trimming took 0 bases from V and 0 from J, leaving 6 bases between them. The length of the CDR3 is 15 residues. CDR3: CASSLGGATNEKLFF. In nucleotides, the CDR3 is TGTGCCAGCAGCTTGGGCGGGGCAACTAATGAAAAACTGTTTTTT.

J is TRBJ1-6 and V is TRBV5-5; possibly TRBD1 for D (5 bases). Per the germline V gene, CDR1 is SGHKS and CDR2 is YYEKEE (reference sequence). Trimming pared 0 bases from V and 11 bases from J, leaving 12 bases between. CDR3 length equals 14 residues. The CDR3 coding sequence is TGTGCCAGCAGCTTGGAAGGAGGAGGGGCACCCCTCCACTTT. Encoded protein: CASSLEGGGAPLHF.

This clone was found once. CDR3 bases: TGTGCCAGCAGCTTACAGGGGGGCGGTCAGCCCCAGCATTTT. It specifies CASSLQGGGQPQHF. The chain has TRBV9 and TRBJ1-5, with 8 bases matching TRBD1. J lost 6 bases, V lost 4 bases, and 6 bases had no gene match. CDR1 SGDLS and CDR2 YYNGEE come from the germline V gene. The CDR3 is 14 amino acids. Based on the CDR3 plus reference TRBV9 and TRBJ1-5, the full variable domain is DSGVTQTPKHLITATGQRVTLRCSPRSGDLSVYWYQQSLDQGLQFLIQYYNGEERAKGNILERFSAQQFPDLHSELNLSSLELGDSALYFCASSLQGGGQPQHFGDGTRLSIL.

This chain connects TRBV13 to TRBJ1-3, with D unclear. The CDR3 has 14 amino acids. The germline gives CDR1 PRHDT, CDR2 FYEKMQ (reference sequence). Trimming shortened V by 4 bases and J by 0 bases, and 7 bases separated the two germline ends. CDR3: CASSYASSGNTIYF. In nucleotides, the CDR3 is TGTGCCAGCAGCTATGCCAGCTCTGGAAACACCATATATTTT.

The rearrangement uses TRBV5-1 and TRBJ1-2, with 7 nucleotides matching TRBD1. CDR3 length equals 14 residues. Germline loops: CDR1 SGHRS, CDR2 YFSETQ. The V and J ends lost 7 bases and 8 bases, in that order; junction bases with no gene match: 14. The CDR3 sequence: CASGYNDRDLGYTF. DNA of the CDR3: TGCGCCAGCGGCTATAACGACAGGGACTTGGGCTACACCTTC.

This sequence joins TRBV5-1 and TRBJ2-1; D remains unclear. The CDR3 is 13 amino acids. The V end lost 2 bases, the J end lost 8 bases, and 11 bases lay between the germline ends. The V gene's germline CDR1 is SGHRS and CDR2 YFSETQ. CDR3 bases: TGCGCCAGCAGCTTCAAACCGAGTGATGAGCAGTTCTTC. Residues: CASSFKPSDEQFF.

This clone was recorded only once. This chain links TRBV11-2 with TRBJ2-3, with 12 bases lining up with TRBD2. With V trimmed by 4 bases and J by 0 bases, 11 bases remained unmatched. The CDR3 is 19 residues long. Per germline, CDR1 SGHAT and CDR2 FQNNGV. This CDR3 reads CASSSVPWTSGISTDTQYF. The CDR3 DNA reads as TGTGCCAGCAGCTCCGTCCCTTGGACTAGCGGGATAAGCACAGATACGCAGTATTTT.

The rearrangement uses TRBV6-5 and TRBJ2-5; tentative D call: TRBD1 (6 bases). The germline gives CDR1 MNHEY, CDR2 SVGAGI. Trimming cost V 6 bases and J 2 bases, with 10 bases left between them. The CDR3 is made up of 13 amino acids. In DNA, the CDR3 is TGTGCCAGCAGGCTCGGACAGCAAGAGACCCAGTACTTC. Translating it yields CASRLGQQETQYF.